One TCR beta chain is described in this entry. This CDR3 contains 11 residues. The V gene lost 7 bases and the J gene lost 4 bases, with 5 bases spanning the gap. The data were taken from a study of control samples from healthy donors and cancer patients. Sequencing was performed with immunoSEQ multiplex PCR; in TCRdb, only in-frame clones are kept and a portion is missing. The sample consists of 190,000 or so clones, approximately 92% of them appearing once. This sequence joins TRBV12-3 or TRBV12-4 and TRBJ2-1; D gene unclear. The specimen was blood. The source is a man in his late teens or twenties in good health. The CDR3 here is CASTSYNEQFF. The CDR3 nucleotides read TGTGCCAGCACCTCTTACAATGAGCAGTTCTTC.